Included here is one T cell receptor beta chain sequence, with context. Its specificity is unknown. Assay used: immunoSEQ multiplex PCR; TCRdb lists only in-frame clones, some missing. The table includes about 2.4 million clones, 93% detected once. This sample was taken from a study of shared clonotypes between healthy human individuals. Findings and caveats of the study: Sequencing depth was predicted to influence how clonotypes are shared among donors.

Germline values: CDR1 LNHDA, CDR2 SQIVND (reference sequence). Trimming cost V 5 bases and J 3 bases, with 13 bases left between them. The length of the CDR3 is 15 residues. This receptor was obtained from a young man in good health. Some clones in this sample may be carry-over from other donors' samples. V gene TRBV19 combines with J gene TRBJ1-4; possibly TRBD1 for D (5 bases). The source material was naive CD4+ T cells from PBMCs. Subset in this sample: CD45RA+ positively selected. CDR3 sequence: CASSYTGGPNEKLFF. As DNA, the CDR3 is TGTGCCAGTAGTTACACCGGGGGACCTAATGAAAAACTGTTTTTT.